This passage covers 28 T cell receptor beta chains from one sample sequenced in a study of blood T cell repertoires in COVID-19. Assay used: immunoSEQ multiplex PCR; TCRdb lists only in-frame clones, some missing. The sample shows tens of thousands of clones, approximately 80% of them seen only once. The sequencing input was peripheral blood. These receptors all come from a woman aged 60-75 years with acute or convalescent COVID-19.

This clone was seen only once. The V call is TRBV3-1 (or the pseudogene TRBV3-2), the J call TRBJ2-1; D perhaps matches TRBD2 (7 bases). The CDR3 length is 17 residues. Trimming took 4 bases from V and 7 from J, leaving 23 bases between them. Germline CDR1 LGHDT, CDR2 YNNKEL (reference sequence). The CDR3 coding sequence is TGTGCCAGCAGCCCGTCTTTTGGGGGGGGGCCGTCGAATGAGCAGTTCTTC. Encoded protein: CASSPSFGGGPSNEQFF.

This rearrangement joins TRBV7-2 to TRBJ1-4; the D gene is possibly TRBD1 (5 bases). Germline V lookup: CDR1 SGHTA, CDR2 FQGNSA. Trimming took 2 bases from V and 5 from J, leaving 9 bases between them. The CDR3 length is 14 residues. Here the CDR3 DNA reads TGTGCCAGCAGCTTATATGCAGGGAATGAAAAACTGTTTTTT. It codes for CASSLYAGNEKLFF. The full variable domain, its missing parts supplied by reference TRBV7-2 and TRBJ1-4, is GAGVSQSPSNKVTEKGKDVELRCDPISGHTALYWYRQSLGQGLEFLIYFQGNSAPDKSGLPSDRFSAERTGGSVSTLTIQRTQQEDSAVYLCASSLYAGNEKLFFGSGTQLSVL.

The sample holds one count of this clone. J is TRBJ1-2 and V is TRBV5-1; 10 bases line up with TRBD1. The germline V gene encodes CDR1 SGHRS and CDR2 YFSETQ. The CDR3 loop spans 15 amino acids. J was trimmed by 2 bases and V by 3 bases; bases with no gene match: 4. The CDR3 region is CASSSGTGVNYGYTF. The CDR3 DNA reads as TGCGCCAGCAGCTCCGGGACAGGGGTGAACTATGGCTACACCTTC.

This chain links TRBV24-1 with TRBJ2-1, with 11 nucleotides matching TRBD2. The CDR3 has 16 residues. V was pared by 3 bases and J by 12 bases, with 12 bases of the junction left unmatched. CDR1 and CDR2 from the germline V gene are KGHDR and SFDVKD. CDR3 nucleotide sequence: TGTGCCACCAGTGATCCTGTAGCGGGAGGGCCGTTTTTGCAGTTCTTC. Translation gives CATSDPVAGGPFLQFF.

This clone was seen once. V gene TRBV7-9 combines with J gene TRBJ1-1, with TRBD1 as a possible D gene (6 bases). In germline, CDR1 is SEHNR, CDR2 FQNEAQ (reference sequence). The V gene lost 6 bases and the J gene lost 1 base, with 12 bases spanning the gap. The CDR3 runs to 14 residues. CDR3 residues: CASSPKGGNTEAFF. CDR3 bases: TGTGCCAGCAGTCCCAAAGGGGGGAACACTGAAGCTTTCTTT.

The chain is built from TRBV19 and TRBJ1-3; D is perhaps TRBD1 (6 bases). The CDR3 covers 14 residues. Germline lookup yields CDR1 LNHDA and CDR2 SQIVND (reference sequence). The ends were cut back, 10 bases at V and 0 bases at J, with 13 bases in the middle. The CDR3 here is CATWGQSSGNTIYF. The CDR3 nucleotides read TGTGCCACCTGGGGGCAGAGCTCTGGAAACACCATATATTTT.

The rearrangement links TRBV14 to TRBJ2-2; the D gene is possibly TRBD1 (6 bases). The CDR3 loop spans 15 amino acids. V lost 5 bases, J lost 0 bases, and 10 bases lay in between. Germline loops: CDR1 SGHDN, CDR2 FVKESK. The CDR3 spells CASSSRGSNTGELFF. The CDR3 coding sequence is TGTGCCAGCAGCTCCAGGGGATCGAACACCGGGGAGCTGTTTTTT.

The rearrangement links TRBV5-1 to TRBJ2-3; TRBD2 agrees at 9 bases. Germline CDR1 and CDR2: SGHRS and YFSETQ. With V trimmed by 2 bases and J by 1 base, 14 bases remained unmatched. The CDR3 sequence is 19 residues long. The CDR3 spells CASSLNSGGRASGTDTQYF. CDR3 nucleotides: TGCGCCAGCAGCTTAAACTCAGGCGGGAGGGCCTCGGGCACAGATACGCAGTATTTT.

The rearrangement uses TRBV7-9 and TRBJ1-3; D unresolved. CDR3 length equals 15 residues. Looked up from germline, CDR1 is SEHNR and CDR2 is FQNEAQ (reference sequence). V lost 5 bases and J 0 bases, leaving 11 bases between the germline ends. Written as DNA, the CDR3 is TGTGCCAGCAGCCCAACAGAGATCTCTGGAAACACCATATATTTT. This gives the protein CASSPTEISGNTIYF.

This clone appeared once. J is TRBJ2-1 and V is TRBV2; D is perhaps TRBD2 (7 bases). This CDR3 has 16 amino acids. The germline gives CDR1 SNHLY, CDR2 FYNNEI. V was shortened by 3 bases and J by 8 bases, with 20 bases between the two germline ends. The CDR3 spells CASSEKSLGGGHEQFF. Written as DNA, the CDR3 is TGTGCCAGCAGTGAGAAGTCCCTCGGCGGGGGCCATGAGCAGTTCTTC.

The gene calls are TRBV5-1 and TRBJ1-2; 9 nucleotides match TRBD1. From germline, CDR1 is SGHRS and CDR2 YFSETQ. This CDR3 contains 15 residues. V lost 1 base to trimming and J lost 4 bases; unmatched junction nucleotides: 5. This CDR3 is CASSLNPTGGYGYTF. The CDR3 nucleotides read TGCGCCAGCAGCTTGAATCCGACAGGGGGCTATGGCTACACCTTC.

In DNA form, the CDR3 reads TGTGCCAGCAGCCAAGGACTAGTCACAGATACGCAGTATTTT. This gives the protein CASSQGLVTDTQYF. The rearrangement links TRBV3-1 (or the pseudogene TRBV3-2) to TRBJ2-3; weak D call: TRBD2 (6 bases). Germline lookup yields CDR1 LGHDT and CDR2 YNNKEL (reference sequence). The CDR3 consists of 14 residues. V lost 1 base and J lost 2, with 7 bases in between.

V gene TRBV6-5 combines with J gene TRBJ1-1, with 7 bases that match TRBD1. The CDR3 spans 13 residues. The germline V gene has CDR1 MNHEY and CDR2 SVGAGI. Trimming at V came to 8 bases and at J to 4 bases, leaving 7 bases not matched to a gene. The CDR3 nucleotides read TGTGCCAGCTGGGAGACAGGGCTCACTGAAGCTTTCTTT. It specifies CASWETGLTEAFF.

The sample holds a few counts of this clone. The V call is TRBV3-1 (or the pseudogene TRBV3-2), the J call TRBJ2-2; TRBD1 aligns across 8 bases. V shed 7 bases, J shed 5 bases, and the junction held 6 bases outside the gene matches. Germline assignment: CDR1 LGHDT and CDR2 YNNKEL (reference sequence). The CDR3 sequence is 14 residues long. The CDR3 nucleotides are TGTGCCAGCATCTCCACAGGGGGGACCGGGGAGCTGTTTTTT. Protein sequence: CASISTGGTGELFF.

The chain has TRBV5-1 and TRBJ1-2; the D is unclear. In germline, CDR1 is SGHRS, CDR2 YFSETQ. The V end was cut by 0 bases, the J end by 5 bases, with 20 bases between. This CDR3 spans 17 amino acids. The chain's CDR3 is CASSLAGSAGAGYGYTF. Here the CDR3 DNA reads TGCGCCAGCAGCTTGGCTGGATCCGCGGGCGCCGGGTATGGCTACACCTTC.

Only a few counts were recorded for this clone. V and J are TRBV28 and TRBJ1-1; unclear D gene. V lost 5 bases to trimming and J lost 4 bases, with 11 bases between them. Germline CDR1 reads MDHEN; CDR2 reads SYDVKM. This CDR3 has 13 residues. CDR3 in amino acids: CASSIPKSTEAFF. The CDR3 DNA follows: TGTGCCAGCAGTATCCCTAAGAGCACTGAAGCTTTCTTT.

This sequence joins TRBV7-6 and TRBJ1-6, with 9 bases identical to TRBD1. This CDR3 is built from 16 residues. V shed 6 bases and J 8 bases; nucleotides not matched to a gene: 11. Germline V gene data show CDR1 as SGHVS and CDR2 as FNYEAQ. CDR3: CASRRDDRGGYSPLHF. In nucleotides, the CDR3 is TGTGCCAGCAGGCGCGATGACAGGGGGGGGTATTCACCCCTCCACTTT.

The V call is TRBV30, the J call TRBJ1-6; D is uncertain. Trimming stripped 0 bases from V and 5 bases from J, with 8 bases between. The CDR3 length is 14 residues. Per germline, CDR1 GTSNPN and CDR2 SVGIG (reference sequence). The CDR3 here is CAWSVLTDNSPLHF. CDR3 sequence (DNA): TGTGCCTGGAGTGTACTCACGGATAATTCACCCCTCCACTTT.

V gene TRBV28 combines with J gene TRBJ1-3, with TRBD1 matching 12 bases. The CDR3 length is 19 residues. With 6 bases clipped from V and 4 bases from J, the junction kept 16 bases outside the gene matches. The germline CDR1 and CDR2 sequences are MDHEN and SYDVKM. The CDR3 bases are TGTGCCAGCAGCTCCTCCGGGACAGGGGGCCCTCGGGGCGGAAACACCATATATTTT. Protein: CASSSSGTGGPRGGNTIYF.

The chain uses TRBV28 and TRBJ1-1; D gene uncertain. Trimming left V 6 bases short and J 1 base short, with 12 bases between. The germline V gene has CDR1 MDHEN and CDR2 SYDVKM. This CDR3 spans 14 amino acids. CDR3 residues: CASRKPNGNTEAFF. In DNA, the CDR3 is TGTGCCAGCAGAAAGCCTAATGGGAACACTGAAGCTTTCTTT.

The chain has TRBV11-2 and TRBJ1-1; 7 bases align to TRBD1. Germline-derived CDR1 and CDR2 are SGHAT and FQNNGV. The CDR3 is 15 residues long. After removal of 5 bases from V and 1 base from J, the junction contained 7 bases not matched to a gene. The CDR3 DNA is TGTGCCAGCAGCCCCCGACAGGGCCCGAACACTGAAGCTTTCTTT. Protein product: CASSPRQGPNTEAFF.

A word on this clone: Within the sample, other DNA sequences also encode this same CDR3. This chain joins TRBV27 and TRBJ1-6; 9 nucleotides align to TRBD1. The CDR3 is 14 residues long. The J segment lost 6 bases and the V segment lost 6 bases, leaving 3 bases of the junction unmatched. Germline V gene sequence: CDR1 MNHEY, CDR2 SMNVEV (reference sequence). The CDR3 sequence is CASRVGQGNSPLHF. CDR3 nucleotide sequence: TGTGCCAGCAGGGTGGGACAGGGTAATTCACCCCTCCACTTT.

This CDR3 is CASSFGGKQGVDGYTF. CDR3 sequence (DNA): TGTGCCAGCAGCTTTGGGGGAAAACAGGGGGTTGATGGCTACACCTTC. The V call is TRBV7-2, the J call TRBJ1-2; 8 nucleotides align to TRBD1. Unmatched junction bases numbered 12, after V lost 3 bases and J lost 6 bases. The CDR3 is 16 residues long. Germline values: CDR1 SGHTA, CDR2 FQGNSA.

The chain is built from TRBV5-5 and TRBJ2-2; 12 bases agree with TRBD2. The CDR3 runs to 17 residues. With 4 bases clipped from V and 8 bases from J, the junction kept 12 bases outside the gene matches. CDR1 and CDR2 from the germline V gene are SGHKS and YYEKEE (reference sequence). The DNA for the CDR3 is TGTGCCAGCAGCCCATATCTAGCGGGAGGGCCTTCGGGGGAGCTGTTTTTT. Amino acids: CASSPYLAGGPSGELFF.

This clone was seen only a few times. CDR3 sequence (DNA): TGCGCCAGCAGCTTGTGGGGACAACAGGGAGATGGTCGCGGCTACACCTTC. Amino acids: CASSLWGQQGDGRGYTF. The V and J genes are TRBV5-1 and TRBJ1-2; tentatively, D is TRBD1 (6 bases). This CDR3 contains 17 residues. Germline V gives CDR1 SGHRS, CDR2 YFSETQ. V lost 1 base to trimming and J lost 8 bases, with 24 bases between them.

The chain employs TRBV19 and TRBJ1-2; 7 bases are a match to TRBD1. V dropped 5 bases and J dropped 4; count of bases not matched to a gene: 7. Germline CDR1 LNHDA, CDR2 SQIVND (reference sequence). This CDR3 region has 14 residues. The CDR3 sequence is CASSLGTAGYGYTF. The CDR3 DNA reads TGTGCCAGTAGTTTAGGGACAGCCGGCTATGGCTACACCTTC.

This chain uses TRBV5-1 with TRBJ2-2; 9 nucleotides align to TRBD2. Germline values: CDR1 SGHRS, CDR2 YFSETQ. V trimming: 4 bases; J trimming: 0 bases; junction bases outside the gene matches: 16. This CDR3 region has 20 residues. The CDR3 sequence: CASSDGLTRLAVANTGELFF. In nucleotides, the CDR3 is TGCGCCAGCAGCGACGGCCTAACGAGACTAGCGGTCGCGAACACCGGGGAGCTGTTTTTT.

This clone was seen only a few times. The chain is built from TRBV5-1 and TRBJ1-6, with D maybe TRBD1 (6 bases). CDR1 is SGHRS and CDR2 is YFSETQ in the germline V gene. V lost 0 bases and J 14 bases, leaving 18 bases between the germline ends. CDR3 length: 15 residues. CDR3 region: CASSLAAGTPNSLHF. The CDR3 DNA sequence: TGCGCCAGCAGCTTGGCCGCCGGGACACCGAATTCCCTCCACTTT.